A single sample is the source of the 15 T cell receptor beta chains below, sequenced in a study of cytomegalovirus exposure and HLA in healthy donors. A multiplex PCR was run with 60 Vbeta primers and 13 Jbeta primers. TCRdb's table, derived via immunoSEQ multiplex PCR, lists solely in-frame clones and lacks some. The table records about 200,000 clones, around 73% of them present only once. The sequenced sample was PBMCs. Receptors originate from a woman in her 30s in good health and CMV-seronegative.

This clone appeared a single time. The chain is built from TRBV6-6 and TRBJ1-2, with 7 bases that match TRBD1. After removal of 5 bases from V and 3 bases from J, the junction contained 3 bases not matched to a gene. From germline, CDR1 is MNHNY and CDR2 SVGAGI (reference sequence). This CDR3 has 13 amino acids. The CDR3: CASSPDRDYGYTF. Written as DNA, the CDR3 is TGTGCCAGCAGTCCCGACAGGGACTATGGCTACACCTTC.

J is TRBJ2-7 and V is TRBV7-8, with a possible D match to TRBD1 (5 bases). From germline, CDR1 is SGHVS and CDR2 FQNEAQ. Trimming stripped 0 bases from V and 5 bases from J, with 17 bases between. This CDR3 contains 16 residues. CDR3 coding DNA: TGTGCCAGCAGCTTAGCGAGGACGACAGTTTGGGACGAGCAGTACTTC. This translates into CASSLARTTVWDEQYF.

The rearrangement uses TRBV11-2 and TRBJ1-1, with no clear D. CDR3 length: 15 amino acids. Trimming pared 4 bases from V and 0 bases from J, leaving 12 bases between. The V gene's germline CDR1 is SGHAT and CDR2 FQNNGV. The CDR3 is CASSSSRGMNTEAFF. The CDR3 bases are TGTGCCAGCAGCTCCTCACGGGGTATGAACACTGAAGCTTTCTTT.

V is TRBV5-5 and J is TRBJ2-1; D call uncertain. Trimming shortened V by 3 bases and J by 4 bases, and 8 bases separated the two germline ends. CDR3 length: 13 amino acids. The germline CDR1 and CDR2 sequences are SGHKS and YYEKEE (reference sequence). The CDR3, as DNA: TGTGCCAGCAGCTCCCTGTATTACAATGAGCAGTTCTTC. Its protein is CASSSLYYNEQFF.

CDR3 amino acids: CASSLEGQGRSGNTIYF. CDR3 DNA: TGCGCCAGCAGCTTGGAAGGACAGGGCAGGTCTGGAAACACCATATATTTT. J is TRBJ1-3 and V is TRBV5-1; 8 bases match TRBD1. V gave up 0 bases and J gave up 1 base; unmatched junction bases: 6. Germline lookup yields CDR1 SGHRS and CDR2 YFSETQ. CDR3 length: 17 amino acids.

The rearrangement uses TRBV7-9 and TRBJ2-3; 9 nucleotides match TRBD2. In germline, CDR1 is SEHNR, CDR2 FQNEAQ (reference sequence). Losses at the gene ends were 3 bases for V and 1 base for J; bases not matched to a gene: 5. This CDR3 is 16 amino acids long. The DNA of the CDR3 is TGTGCCAGCAGCTTCAGCGGGGGGCCTCGCACAGATACGCAGTATTTT. This gives the protein CASSFSGGPRTDTQYF. The full variable domain, with the rest looked up from reference TRBV7-9 and TRBJ2-3, is DTGVSQNPRHKITKRGQNVTFRCDPISEHNRLYWYRQTLGQGPEFLTYFQNEAQLEKSRLLSDRFSAERPKGSFSTLEIQRTEQGDSAMYLCASSFSGGPRTDTQYFGPGTRLTVL.

V is TRBV6-6 and J is TRBJ2-7; TRBD2 is a possible D gene (6 bases). Per germline, CDR1 MNHNY and CDR2 SVGAGI (reference sequence). V lost 7 bases, J lost 4 bases, and 14 bases lay in between. The CDR3 is made up of 13 amino acids. CDR3 amino acids: CASKAGSFYEQYF. As DNA, the CDR3 is TGTGCCAGCAAAGCCGGGAGTTTTTACGAGCAGTACTTC.

In nucleotides, the CDR3 is TGTGCCAGCAGTCCTCTGAATCGGGGGGGCCCAGATACGCAGTATTTT. Protein: CASSPLNRGGPDTQYF. The chain carries TRBV27 and TRBJ2-3; 8 bases agree with TRBD2. J was trimmed by 4 bases and V by 5 bases; bases with no gene match: 11. The CDR3 totals 16 residues. Germline CDR1 is MNHEY and CDR2 is SMNVEV (reference sequence).

V is TRBV4-1 and J is TRBJ2-5, with 9 bases lining up with TRBD2. J gave up 4 bases and V 4 bases, and 19 bases lay outside the gene matches. The CDR3 consists of 19 residues. Germline loops: CDR1 MGHRA, CDR2 YSYEKL. CDR3 in amino acids: CASSRYSGGLTTPRETQYF. CDR3 nucleotide sequence: TGCGCCAGCAGCCGCTATAGCGGGGGCCTGACCACCCCTCGAGAGACCCAGTACTTC.

This clone was counted a few times. The chain links TRBV2 to TRBJ2-5, with 8 bases matching TRBD1. This CDR3 is 13 amino acids long. Germline trimming cut 6 bases from V and 3 bases from J; bases unmatched to any gene: 3. The germline V gene has CDR1 SNHLY and CDR2 FYNNEI. The CDR3 loop is CASSLQGEETQYF. The CDR3 DNA reads as TGTGCCAGCAGCCTACAGGGGGAAGAGACCCAGTACTTC.

The chain is built from TRBV5-1 and TRBJ2-7; 13 bases agree with TRBD2. Looked up from germline, CDR1 is SGHRS and CDR2 is YFSETQ. The V gene end was trimmed by 0 bases and the J gene end by 2 bases; junction bases not matched to a gene: 2. The CDR3 is made up of 16 amino acids. CDR3 bases: TGCGCCAGCAGCTTGGGACTAGCGGGGGGCCCCTACGAGCAGTACTTC. Protein: CASSLGLAGGPYEQYF.

This chain joins TRBV5-1 and TRBJ2-1; 14 nucleotides agree with TRBD2. Germline CDR1 SGHRS, CDR2 YFSETQ. The CDR3 has 16 residues. The V and J ends lost 6 bases and 1 base, in that order; junction bases with no gene match: 3. The CDR3 DNA reads TGCGCCAGCACCCGACTAGCGGGAGGGTCCTACAATGAGCAGTTCTTC. This translates into CASTRLAGGSYNEQFF.

J is TRBJ1-2 and V is TRBV7-9; no reliable D call. The germline CDR1 and CDR2 sequences are SEHNR and FQNEAQ (reference sequence). This CDR3 is 14 amino acids long. Trimming stripped 6 bases from V and 2 bases from J, with 13 bases between. This CDR3 reads CASSLITANYGYTF. The DNA of the CDR3 is TGTGCCAGCAGTCTGATCACAGCAAACTATGGCTACACCTTC.

The genes are TRBV9 and TRBJ1-2; D gene unclear. The V gene's germline CDR1 is SGDLS and CDR2 YYNGEE. V was pared by 2 bases and J by 5 bases, with 7 bases between. This CDR3 has 12 residues. CDR3 bases: TGTGCCAGCAGCGTTTCCGGGTATGGCTACACCTTC. As protein: CASSVSGYGYTF.

The chain recombines TRBV7-9 with TRBJ1-2; D is uncertain. The CDR3 loop spans 15 amino acids. Trimming cost V 5 bases and J 2 bases, with 15 bases left between them. CDR1 and CDR2 (germline): SEHNR, FQNEAQ (reference sequence). Written as DNA, the CDR3 is TGTGCCAGCAGCCCTTTCTCGAGGCTCAACTATGGCTACACCTTC. This codes for CASSPFSRLNYGYTF. The whole variable domain, remainder taken from reference TRBV7-9 and TRBJ1-2, is DTGVSQNPRHKITKRGQNVTFRCDPISEHNRLYWYRQTLGQGPEFLTYFQNEAQLEKSRLLSDRFSAERPKGSFSTLEIQRTEQGDSAMYLCASSPFSRLNYGYTFGSGTRLTVV.